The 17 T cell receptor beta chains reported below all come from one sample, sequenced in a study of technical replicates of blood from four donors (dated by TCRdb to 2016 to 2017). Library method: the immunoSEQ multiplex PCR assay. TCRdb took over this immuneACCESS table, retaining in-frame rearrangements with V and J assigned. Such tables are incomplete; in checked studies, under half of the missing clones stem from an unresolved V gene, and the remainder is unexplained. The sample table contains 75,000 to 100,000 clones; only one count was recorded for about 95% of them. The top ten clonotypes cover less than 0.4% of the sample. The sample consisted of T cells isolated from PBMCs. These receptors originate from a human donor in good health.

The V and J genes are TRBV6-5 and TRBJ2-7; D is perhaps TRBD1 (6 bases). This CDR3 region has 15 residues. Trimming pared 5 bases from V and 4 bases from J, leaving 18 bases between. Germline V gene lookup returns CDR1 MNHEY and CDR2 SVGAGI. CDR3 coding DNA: TGTGCCAGCAGTACCCAAGGGGGTCAACCTTACGAGCAGTACTTC. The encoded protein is CASSTQGGQPYEQYF.

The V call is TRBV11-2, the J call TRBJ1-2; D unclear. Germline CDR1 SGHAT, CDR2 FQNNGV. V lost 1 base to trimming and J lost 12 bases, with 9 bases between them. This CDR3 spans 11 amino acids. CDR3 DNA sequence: TGTGCCAGCAGCTTAGGTCCGTCCCACACCTTC. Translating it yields CASSLGPSHTF. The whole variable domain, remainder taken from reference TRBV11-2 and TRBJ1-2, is EAGVAQSPRYKIIEKRQSVAFWCNPISGHATLYWYQQILGQGPKLLIQFQNNGVVDDSQLPKDRFSAERLKGVDSTLKIQPAKLEDSAVYLCASSLGPSHTFGSGTRLTVV.

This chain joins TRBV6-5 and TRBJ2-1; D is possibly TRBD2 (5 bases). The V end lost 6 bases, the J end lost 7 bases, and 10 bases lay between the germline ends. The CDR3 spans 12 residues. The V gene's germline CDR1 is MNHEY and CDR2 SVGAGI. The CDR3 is CASSRTRNEQFF. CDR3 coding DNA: TGTGCCAGCAGCCGCACTAGAAATGAGCAGTTCTTC.

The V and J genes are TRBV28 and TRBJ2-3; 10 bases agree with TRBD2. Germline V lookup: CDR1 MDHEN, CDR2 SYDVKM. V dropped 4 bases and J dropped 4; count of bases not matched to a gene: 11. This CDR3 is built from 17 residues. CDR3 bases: TGTGCCAGCAGTTCCCCAGCCCTAGCGGGAGATTCAGATACGCAGTATTTT. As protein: CASSSPALAGDSDTQYF.

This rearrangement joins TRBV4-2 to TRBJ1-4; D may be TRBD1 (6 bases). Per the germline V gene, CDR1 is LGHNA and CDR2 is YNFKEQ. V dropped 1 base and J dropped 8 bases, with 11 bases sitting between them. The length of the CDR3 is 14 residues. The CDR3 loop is CASSQGRGGEKLFF. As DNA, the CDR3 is TGTGCCAGCAGCCAAGGCAGGGGTGGGGAAAAACTGTTTTTT.

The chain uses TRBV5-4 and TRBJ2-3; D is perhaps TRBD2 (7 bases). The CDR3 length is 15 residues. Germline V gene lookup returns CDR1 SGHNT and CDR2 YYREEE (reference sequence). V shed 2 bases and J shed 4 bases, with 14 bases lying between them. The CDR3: CASSFLGGGADTQYF. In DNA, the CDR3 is TGTGCCAGCAGCTTCTTAGGGGGAGGGGCAGATACGCAGTATTTT.

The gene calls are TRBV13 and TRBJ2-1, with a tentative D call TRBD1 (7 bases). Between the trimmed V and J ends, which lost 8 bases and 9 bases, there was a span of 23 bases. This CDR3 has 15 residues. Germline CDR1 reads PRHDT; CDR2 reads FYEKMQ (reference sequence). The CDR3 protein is CASSYRGTGVGEQFF. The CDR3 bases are TGTGCCAGCTCTTACAGGGGAACGGGAGTTGGTGAGCAGTTCTTC.

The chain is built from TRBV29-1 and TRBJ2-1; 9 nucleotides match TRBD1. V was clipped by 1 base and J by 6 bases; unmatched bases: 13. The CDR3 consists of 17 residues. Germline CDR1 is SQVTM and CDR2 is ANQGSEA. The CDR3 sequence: CSVEAPTGGMSSNEQFF. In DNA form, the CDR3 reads TGCAGCGTTGAAGCTCCCACAGGGGGCATGTCGTCCAATGAGCAGTTCTTC.

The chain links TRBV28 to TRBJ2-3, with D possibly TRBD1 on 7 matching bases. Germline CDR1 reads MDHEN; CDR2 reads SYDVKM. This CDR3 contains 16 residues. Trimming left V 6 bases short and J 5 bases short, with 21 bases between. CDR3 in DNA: TGTGCCAGCAGGACAGGGCGGAGGGAGTCCGGAGATACGCAGTATTTT. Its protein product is CASRTGRRESGDTQYF.

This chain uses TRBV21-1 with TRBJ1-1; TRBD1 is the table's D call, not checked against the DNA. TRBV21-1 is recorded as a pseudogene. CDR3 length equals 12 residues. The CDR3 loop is CASSTLGSEAFF. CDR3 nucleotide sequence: TGTGCCAGCAGCACTCTGGGCAGTGAAGCTTTCTTT.

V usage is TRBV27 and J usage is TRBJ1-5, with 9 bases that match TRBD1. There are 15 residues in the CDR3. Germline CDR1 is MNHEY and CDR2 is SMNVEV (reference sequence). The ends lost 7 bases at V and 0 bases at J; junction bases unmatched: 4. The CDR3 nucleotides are TGTGCCAGCACCAGGACAGGGGATAGCAATCAGCCCCAGCATTTT. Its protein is CASTRTGDSNQPQHF.

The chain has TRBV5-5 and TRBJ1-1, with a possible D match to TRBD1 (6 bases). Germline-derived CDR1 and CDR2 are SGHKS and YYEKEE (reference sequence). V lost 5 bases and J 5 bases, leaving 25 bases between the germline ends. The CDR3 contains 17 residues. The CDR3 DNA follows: TGTGCCAGCAGTTCGTATTCCGGGACACTTAAGAAAACTGAAGCTTTCTTT. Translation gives CASSSYSGTLKKTEAFF.

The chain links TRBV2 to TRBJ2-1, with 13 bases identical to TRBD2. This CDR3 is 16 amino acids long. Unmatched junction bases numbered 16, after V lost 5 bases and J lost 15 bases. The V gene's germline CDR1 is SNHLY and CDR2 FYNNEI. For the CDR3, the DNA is TGTGCCAGCAGTAAGGGGACTAGCGGGACCTACAATGAGTGGTTCTTC. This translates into CASSKGTSGTYNEWFF. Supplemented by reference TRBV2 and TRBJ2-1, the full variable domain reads EPEVTQTPSHQVTQMGQEVILRCVPISNHLYFYWYRQILGQKVEFLVSFYNNEISEKSEIFDDQFSVERPDGSNFTLKIRSTKLEDSAMYFCASSKGTSGTYNEWFFGPGTRLTVL.

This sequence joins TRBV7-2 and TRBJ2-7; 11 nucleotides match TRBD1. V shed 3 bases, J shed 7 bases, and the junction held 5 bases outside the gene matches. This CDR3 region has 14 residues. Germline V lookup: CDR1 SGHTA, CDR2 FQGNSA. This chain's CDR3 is CASSLDRGLGEQYF. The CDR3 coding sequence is TGTGCCAGCAGCTTGGACAGGGGGCTAGGGGAGCAGTACTTC.

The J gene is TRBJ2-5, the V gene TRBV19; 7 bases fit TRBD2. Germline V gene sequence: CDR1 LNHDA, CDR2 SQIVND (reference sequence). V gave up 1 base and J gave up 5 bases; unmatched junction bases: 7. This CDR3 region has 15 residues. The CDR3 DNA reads TGTGCCAGTAGTATAGGCGGGAGTAGATGGGAGACCCAGTACTTC. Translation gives CASSIGGSRWETQYF.

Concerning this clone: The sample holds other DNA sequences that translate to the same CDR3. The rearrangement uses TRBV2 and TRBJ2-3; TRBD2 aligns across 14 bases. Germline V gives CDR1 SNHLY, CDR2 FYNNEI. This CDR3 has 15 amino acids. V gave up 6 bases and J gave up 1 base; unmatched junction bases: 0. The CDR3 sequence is CASRGLAGGTDTQYF. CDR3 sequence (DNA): TGTGCCAGCAGGGGACTAGCGGGAGGCACAGATACGCAGTATTTT. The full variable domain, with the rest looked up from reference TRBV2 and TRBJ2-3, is EPEVTQTPSHQVTQMGQEVILRCVPISNHLYFYWYRQILGQKVEFLVSFYNNEISEKSEIFDDQFSVERPDGSNFTLKIRSTKLEDSAMYFCASRGLAGGTDTQYFGPGTRLTVL.

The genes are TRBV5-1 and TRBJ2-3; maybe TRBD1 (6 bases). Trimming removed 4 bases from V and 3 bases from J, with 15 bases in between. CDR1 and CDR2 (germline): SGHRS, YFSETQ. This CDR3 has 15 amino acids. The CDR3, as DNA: TGCGCCAGCAGCCCCCAGGGGTTGGCGACAGATACGCAGTATTTT. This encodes CASSPQGLATDTQYF.